This T cell receptor beta chain was profiled in a study of shared clonotypes between healthy human individuals. Germline V lookup: CDR1 MNHNS, CDR2 SASEGT. V was cut by 10 bases and J by 4 bases, with 17 bases left in between. The length of the CDR3 is 13 residues. TCRdb's table, derived via immunoSEQ multiplex PCR, lists solely in-frame clones and lacks some. The data show 2,500,000 or so clones, with under 95% seen just once and around 0.4% held by the top ten. This TCR was sampled from a man aged 18 to 30 in good health. Some clones in this sample may be carry-over from other donors' samples. Source material: naive CD4+ T cells from PBMCs. The subset: CD45RA+ positively selected. The gene calls are TRBV6-1 and TRBJ2-7, with D maybe TRBD2 (6 bases). In DNA, the CDR3 is TGTGCCACCCGGGGCGGGATAGGATACGAGCAGTACTTC. Its protein product is CATRGGIGYEQYF.